The 13 T cell receptor beta chains listed next were all sequenced from one sample in a study of monozygotic twins with inflammatory bowel disease (dated by TCRdb to 2018 to 2020). The method behind the library was 5' RACE. TCRdb records Illumina HiSeq 2500 as the sequencer. TCRdb reprocessed the reads, so every CDR3 protein sequence counts as one entry and DNA is not shown. The sample table holds over 200,000 distinct CDR3 sequences. Around 7.7% of the sample lies in the top ten. Sequenced material: blood. The receptors were gathered from a human donor with ulcerative colitis or Crohn's disease, or a healthy co-twin of an affected twin (not recorded which).

This chain connects TRBV28 to TRBJ1-1. CDR3 length: 16 amino acids. CDR1 MDHEN and CDR2 SYDVKM come from the germline V gene. The CDR3 reads CASSIGGRTTYSEAFF.

The rearrangement uses TRBV19 and TRBJ2-3; the D gene TCRdb calls, TRBD1, cannot be checked with no DNA. The CDR3 runs to 14 residues. CDR1 is LNHDA and CDR2 is SQIVND in the germline V gene (reference sequence). CDR3 residues: CASSALQGTDTQYF.

The chain links TRBV10-3 to TRBJ1-1; the D call of TRBD1 rests on TCRdb alone, since no DNA is present to check it. The germline V gene has CDR1 ENHRY and CDR2 SYGVKD. This CDR3 comprises 14 residues. The CDR3: CAISQLQGYTEAFF.

CDR3 region: CASSLGPRNRGLYRTDTQYF. The V call is TRBV7-2, the J call TRBJ2-3; TCRdb's D call of TRBD1 is untestable without DNA. The CDR3 consists of 20 residues. Germline V gives CDR1 SGHTA, CDR2 FQGNSA.

The V and J genes are TRBV12-3 or TRBV12-4 and TRBJ2-1; TCRdb names TRBD1, which stays unverified in the absence of DNA. This CDR3 spans 15 amino acids. The CDR3 spells CASSPRGTGNNEQFF.

The V call is TRBV28, the J call TRBJ1-5; TCRdb's assignment of TRBD1 cannot be checked, as there is no DNA. Germline V gene sequence: CDR1 MDHEN, CDR2 SYDVKM. The CDR3 contains 15 residues. The chain's CDR3 is CASRQVISGNQPQHF. Based on the CDR3 plus reference TRBV28 and TRBJ1-5, the full variable domain is DVKVTQSSRYLVKRTGEKVFLECVQDMDHENMFWYRQDPGLGLRLIYFSYDVKMKEKGDIPEGYSVSREKKERFSLILESASTNQTSMYLCASRQVISGNQPQHFGDGTRLSIL.

The V gene is TRBV19, the J gene TRBJ2-7; TCRdb names TRBD1, which stays unverified in the absence of DNA. The CDR3 sequence is 17 residues long. Germline CDR1 LNHDA, CDR2 SQIVND (reference sequence). This CDR3 is CASSIRHARDSLYEQYF. The full variable domain, rest sourced from reference TRBV19 and TRBJ2-7, is DGGITQSPKYLFRKEGQNVTLSCEQNLNHDAMYWYRQDPGQGLRLIYYSQIVNDFQKGDIAEGYSVSREKKESFPLTVTSAQKNPTAFYLCASSIRHARDSLYEQYFGPGTRLTVT.

V is TRBV5-1 and J is TRBJ1-2. The CDR3 runs 18 residues. The germline gives CDR1 SGHRS, CDR2 YFSETQ. The CDR3 loop reads CASSLSQGAGVPNYGYTF.

The chain employs TRBV7-9 and TRBJ1-5. CDR1 SEHNR and CDR2 FQNEAQ come from the germline V gene (reference sequence). The CDR3 has 13 amino acids. The CDR3 here is CASSLGTNQPRHF.

The chain links TRBV5-6 to TRBJ2-3; with no DNA, the TCRdb D assignment of TRBD1 cannot be verified. The germline V gene has CDR1 SGHDT and CDR2 YYEEEE. The CDR3 totals 14 residues. The CDR3 region is CASSPQGVADTQYF. The full variable domain, rest sourced from reference TRBV5-6 and TRBJ2-3, is DAGVTQSPTHLIKTRGQQVTLRCSPKSGHDTVSWYQQALGQGPQFIFQYYEEEERQRGNFPDRFSGHQFPNYSSELNVNALLLGDSALYLCASSPQGVADTQYFGPGTRLTVL.

The rearrangement joins TRBV5-6 to TRBJ2-2; TCRdb's D gene call, TRBD1, goes unchecked for lack of DNA. Germline CDR1 SGHDT, CDR2 YYEEEE. This CDR3 comprises 15 residues. This CDR3 is CASSLTGVNTGELFF.

The V gene is TRBV3-1, the J gene TRBJ2-7; TCRdb's D call of TRBD1 is untestable without DNA. Germline lookup yields CDR1 LGHDT and CDR2 YNNKEL (reference sequence). The CDR3 runs 15 residues. The CDR3 region is CASSQTPGTPNEQYF.

The chain employs TRBV12-3 or TRBV12-4 and TRBJ2-7; the TCRdb call, TRBD1, lacks DNA for checking. CDR3 length equals 15 residues. The CDR3 here is CASREQAYFSYEQYF.